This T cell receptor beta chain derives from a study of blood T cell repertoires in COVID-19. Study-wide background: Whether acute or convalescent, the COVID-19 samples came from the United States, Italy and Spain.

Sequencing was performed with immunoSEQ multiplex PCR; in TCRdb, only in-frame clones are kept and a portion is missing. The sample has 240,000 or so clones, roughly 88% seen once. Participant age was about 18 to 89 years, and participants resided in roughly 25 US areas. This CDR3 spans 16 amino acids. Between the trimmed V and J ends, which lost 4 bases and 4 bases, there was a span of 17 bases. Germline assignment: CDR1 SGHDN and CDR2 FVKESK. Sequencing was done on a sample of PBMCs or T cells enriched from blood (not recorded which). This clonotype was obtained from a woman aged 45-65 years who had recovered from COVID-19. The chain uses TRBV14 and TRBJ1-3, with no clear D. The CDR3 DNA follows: TGTGCCAGCAGCCTACACCTCCCGGAGGCAGGAAACACCATATATTTT. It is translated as CASSLHLPEAGNTIYF.